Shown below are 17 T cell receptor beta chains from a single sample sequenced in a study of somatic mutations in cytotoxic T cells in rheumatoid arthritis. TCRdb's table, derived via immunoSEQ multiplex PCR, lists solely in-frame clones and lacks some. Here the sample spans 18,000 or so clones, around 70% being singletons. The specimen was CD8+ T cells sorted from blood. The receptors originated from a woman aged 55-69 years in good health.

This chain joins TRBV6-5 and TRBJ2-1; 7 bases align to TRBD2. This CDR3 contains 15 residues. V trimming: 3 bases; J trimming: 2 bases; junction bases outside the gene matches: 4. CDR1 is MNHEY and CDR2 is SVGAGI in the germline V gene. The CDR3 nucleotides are TGTGCCAGCAGTTATACGGGAGGCACCTACAATGAGCAGTTCTTC. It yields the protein CASSYTGGTYNEQFF.

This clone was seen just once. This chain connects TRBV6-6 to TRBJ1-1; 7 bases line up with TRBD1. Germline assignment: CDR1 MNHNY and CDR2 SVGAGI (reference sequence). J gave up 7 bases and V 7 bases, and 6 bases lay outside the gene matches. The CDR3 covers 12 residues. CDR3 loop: CASTDREREAFF. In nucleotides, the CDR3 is TGTGCCAGCACTGACAGGGAGCGTGAAGCTTTCTTT.

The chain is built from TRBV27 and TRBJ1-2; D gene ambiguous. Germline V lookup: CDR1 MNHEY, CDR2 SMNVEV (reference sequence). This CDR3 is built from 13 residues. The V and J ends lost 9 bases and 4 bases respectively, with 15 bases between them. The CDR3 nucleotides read TGTGCCAGTGGGGAAGGGAGAGTCTATGGCTACACCTTC. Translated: CASGEGRVYGYTF.

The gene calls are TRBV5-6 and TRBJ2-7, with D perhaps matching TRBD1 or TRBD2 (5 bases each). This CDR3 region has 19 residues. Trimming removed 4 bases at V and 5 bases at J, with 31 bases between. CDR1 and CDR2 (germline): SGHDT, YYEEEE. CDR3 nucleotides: TGTGCCAGCAGCACTACTAAGGGCCCCTCGGGAAGGGGCTGGGACGAGCAGTACTTC. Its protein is CASSTTKGPSGRGWDEQYF. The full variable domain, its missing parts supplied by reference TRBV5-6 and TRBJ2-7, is DAGVTQSPTHLIKTRGQQVTLRCSPKSGHDTVSWYQQALGQGPQFIFQYYEEEERQRGNFPDRFSGHQFPNYSSELNVNALLLGDSALYLCASSTTKGPSGRGWDEQYFGPGTRLTVT.

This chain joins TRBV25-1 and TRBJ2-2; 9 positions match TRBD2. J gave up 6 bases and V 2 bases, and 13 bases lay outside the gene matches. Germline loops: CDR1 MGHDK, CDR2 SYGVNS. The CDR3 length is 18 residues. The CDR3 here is CASSERSSSGRGSGELFF. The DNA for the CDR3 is TGTGCCAGCAGTGAAAGAAGTAGTAGCGGGAGAGGGTCCGGGGAGCTGTTTTTT.

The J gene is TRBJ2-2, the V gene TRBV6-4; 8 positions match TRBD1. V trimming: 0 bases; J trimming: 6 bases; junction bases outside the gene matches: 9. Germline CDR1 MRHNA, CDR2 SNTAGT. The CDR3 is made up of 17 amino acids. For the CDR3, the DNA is TGTGCCAGCAGTGACTCGAAAGGACAGGGTGACGCCGGGGAGCTGTTTTTT. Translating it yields CASSDSKGQGDAGELFF.

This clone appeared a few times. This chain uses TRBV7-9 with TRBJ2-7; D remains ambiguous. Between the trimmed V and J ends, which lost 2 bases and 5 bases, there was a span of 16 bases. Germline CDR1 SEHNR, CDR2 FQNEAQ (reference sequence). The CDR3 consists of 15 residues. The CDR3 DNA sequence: TGTGCCAGCAGCTTATCTGAGGCCCAAGGGAACGAGCAGTACTTC. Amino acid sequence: CASSLSEAQGNEQYF. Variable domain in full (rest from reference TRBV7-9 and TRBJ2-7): DTGVSQNPRHKITKRGQNVTFRCDPISEHNRLYWYRQTLGQGPEFLTYFQNEAQLEKSRLLSDRFSAERPKGSFSTLEIQRTEQGDSAMYLCASSLSEAQGNEQYFGPGTRLTVT.

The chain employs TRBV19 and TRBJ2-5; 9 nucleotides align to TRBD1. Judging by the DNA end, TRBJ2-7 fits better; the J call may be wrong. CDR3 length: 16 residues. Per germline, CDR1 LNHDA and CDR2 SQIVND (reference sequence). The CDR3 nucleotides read TGTGCCAGTAGACCGGGACAGGGCCTTACCGACCACGAGCAGTACTTC. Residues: CASRPGQGLTDHEQYF.

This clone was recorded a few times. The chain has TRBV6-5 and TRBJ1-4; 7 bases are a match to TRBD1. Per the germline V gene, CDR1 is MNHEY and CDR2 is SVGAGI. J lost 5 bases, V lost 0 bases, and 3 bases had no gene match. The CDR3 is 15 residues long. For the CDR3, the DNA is TGTGCCAGCAGTTACTCGGAAGGGGGCAATGAAAAACTGTTTTTT. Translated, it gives CASSYSEGGNEKLFF.

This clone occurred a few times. The DNA for the CDR3 is TGTGCCAGCAGTCAGAGCGGGGGGGCCTCCTCGGAGCTGTTTTTT. Protein sequence: CASSQSGGASSELFF. V usage is TRBV9 and J usage is TRBJ2-2; TRBD2 agrees at 10 bases. The CDR3 has 15 residues. The V and J ends lost 5 bases and 10 bases, in that order; junction bases with no gene match: 11. Germline V gene data show CDR1 as SGDLS and CDR2 as YYNGEE. Full variable domain (missing parts from reference TRBV9 and TRBJ2-2): DSGVTQTPKHLITATGQRVTLRCSPRSGDLSVYWYQQSLDQGLQFLIQYYNGEERAKGNILERFSAQQFPDLHSELNLSSLELGDSALYFCASSQSGGASSELFFGEGSRLTVL.

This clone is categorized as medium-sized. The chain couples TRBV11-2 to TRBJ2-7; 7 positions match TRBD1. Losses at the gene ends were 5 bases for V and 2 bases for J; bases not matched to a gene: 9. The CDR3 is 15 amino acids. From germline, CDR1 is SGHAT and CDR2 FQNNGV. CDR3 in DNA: TGTGCCAGCAGCGCAAGACCTCAGGGGGCCTACGAGCAGTACTTC. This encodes CASSARPQGAYEQYF.

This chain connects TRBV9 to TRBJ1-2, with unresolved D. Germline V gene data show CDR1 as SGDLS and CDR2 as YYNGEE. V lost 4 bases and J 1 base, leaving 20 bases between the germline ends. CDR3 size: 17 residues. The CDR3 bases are TGTGCCAGCAGCCCGCGGGCCCGGCAGAATTTTAACTATGGCTACACCTTC. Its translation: CASSPRARQNFNYGYTF.

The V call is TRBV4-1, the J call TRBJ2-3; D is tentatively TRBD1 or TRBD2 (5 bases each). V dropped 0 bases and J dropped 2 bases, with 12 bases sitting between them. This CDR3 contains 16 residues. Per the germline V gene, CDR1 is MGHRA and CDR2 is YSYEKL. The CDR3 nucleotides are TGCGCCAGCAGCCAAGAGGGGACGGCCGTCACAGATACGCAGTATTTT. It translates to CASSQEGTAVTDTQYF.

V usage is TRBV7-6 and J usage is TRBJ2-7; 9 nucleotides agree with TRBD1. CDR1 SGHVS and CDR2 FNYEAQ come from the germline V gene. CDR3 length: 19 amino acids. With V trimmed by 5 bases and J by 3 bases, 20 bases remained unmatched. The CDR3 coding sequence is TGTGCCAGCAGCCCGACCGTTTCATCCGCGGGACAGGGTTACTACGAGCAGTACTTC. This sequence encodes CASSPTVSSAGQGYYEQYF. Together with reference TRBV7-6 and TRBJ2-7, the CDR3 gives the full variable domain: GAGVSQSPRYKVTKRGQDVALRCDPISGHVSLYWYRQALGQGPEFLTYFNYEAQQDKSGLPNDRFSAERPEGSISTLTIQRTEQRDSAMYRCASSPTVSSAGQGYYEQYFGPGTRLTVT.

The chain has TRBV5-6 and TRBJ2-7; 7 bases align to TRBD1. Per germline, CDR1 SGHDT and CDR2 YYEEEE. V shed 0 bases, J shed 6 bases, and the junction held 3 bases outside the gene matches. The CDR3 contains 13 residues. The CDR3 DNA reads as TGTGCCAGCAGCTTGGCCAGACAGGGCGAGCAGTACTTC. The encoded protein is CASSLARQGEQYF.

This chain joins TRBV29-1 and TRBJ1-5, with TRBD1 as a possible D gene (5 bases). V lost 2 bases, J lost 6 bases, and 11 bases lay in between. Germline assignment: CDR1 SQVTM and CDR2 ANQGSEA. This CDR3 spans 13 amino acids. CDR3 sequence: CSVEQGEGQPQHF. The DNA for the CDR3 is TGCAGCGTTGAACAGGGTGAAGGTCAGCCCCAGCATTTT. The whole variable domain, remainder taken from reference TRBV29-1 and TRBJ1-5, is SAVISQKPSRDICQRGTSLTIQCQVDSQVTMMFWYRQQPGQSLTLIATANQGSEATYESGFVIDKFPISRPNLTFSTLTVSNMSPEDSSIYLCSVEQGEGQPQHFGDGTRLSIL.

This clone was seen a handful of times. The chain's CDR3 is CASSTHAGVRNGYTF. CDR3 coding DNA: TGTGCCAGTAGTACGCACGCCGGGGTTCGAAATGGCTACACCTTC. The gene calls are TRBV19 and TRBJ1-2; D gene ambiguous. Germline V gene data show CDR1 as LNHDA and CDR2 as SQIVND (reference sequence). CDR3 length equals 15 residues. The V end lost 4 bases, the J end lost 6 bases, and 18 bases lay between the germline ends.